The 13 T cell receptor beta chains below all came from one sample that was sequenced in a study of blood T cell repertoires in COVID-19. Only in-frame clones appear in the TCRdb table, and some are missing; sequencing was by immunoSEQ multiplex PCR. The data show approximately 43,000 clones, roughly four fifths seen once. Source material: peripheral blood. Receptor source: a man aged 40-49 years with active or convalescent COVID-19.

The CDR3 region has the DNA TGTGCCAGCAGTCTAAGACAGGACACTGAAGCTTTCTTT. Amino acid sequence: CASSLRQDTEAFF. The chain recombines TRBV2 with TRBJ1-1; weak D call: TRBD1 (6 bases). The CDR3 spans 13 residues. Per the germline V gene, CDR1 is SNHLY and CDR2 is FYNNEI. The V gene lost 5 bases and the J gene lost 3 bases, with 10 bases spanning the gap.

The gene calls are TRBV3-1 (or the pseudogene TRBV3-2) and TRBJ1-3; a possible D gene is TRBD1 (5 bases). The CDR3 is 14 residues long. V gave up 8 bases and J gave up 4 bases, with 15 bases separating them. Germline values: CDR1 LGHDT, CDR2 YNNKEL (reference sequence). CDR3 sequence (DNA): TGTGCCAGCCGCTCAAAGGGGTCCGGAAACACCATATATTTT. As protein: CASRSKGSGNTIYF.

This clone was seen a few times. This rearrangement joins TRBV4-2 to TRBJ1-2; D is perhaps TRBD1 (6 bases). V was cut by 4 bases and J by 8 bases, with 20 bases left in between. This CDR3 spans 15 amino acids. CDR1 and CDR2 from the germline V gene are LGHNA and YNFKEQ. CDR3 sequence reads: CASSRTQGSNEGYTF. The CDR3 DNA reads TGTGCCAGCAGCCGAACGCAGGGGAGTAACGAGGGCTACACCTTC.

The J gene is TRBJ2-3, the V gene TRBV7-9; no reliable D call. CDR3 length equals 15 residues. Trimming pared 0 bases from V and 4 bases from J, leaving 11 bases between. Germline CDR1 and CDR2: SEHNR and FQNEAQ (reference sequence). The CDR3 DNA sequence: TGTGCCAGCAGCTTAGCGGTGTCGGGTGCAGATACGCAGTATTTT. It encodes CASSLAVSGADTQYF. Filled out from reference TRBV7-9 and TRBJ2-3, the complete variable domain reads DTGVSQNPRHKITKRGQNVTFRCDPISEHNRLYWYRQTLGQGPEFLTYFQNEAQLEKSRLLSDRFSAERPKGSFSTLEIQRTEQGDSAMYLCASSLAVSGADTQYFGPGTRLTVL.

This chain joins TRBV5-6 and TRBJ2-7; a weak D match, TRBD2 (5 bases). Germline assignment: CDR1 SGHDT and CDR2 YYEEEE. V gave up 4 bases and J gave up 6 bases, with 14 bases separating them. The CDR3 is made up of 13 amino acids. CDR3 nucleotide sequence: TGTGCCAGCAGCCTGGCTAGCTGGGGCGAGCAGTACTTC. Protein sequence: CASSLASWGEQYF.

This chain links TRBV9 with TRBJ1-2; D perhaps matches TRBD1 (6 bases). Trimming removed 3 bases at V and 6 bases at J, with 12 bases between. The CDR3 has 13 residues. Germline-derived CDR1 and CDR2 are SGDLS and YYNGEE. The CDR3 DNA sequence: TGTGCCAGCAGCGCTTACAGGGTACATGGCTACACCTTC. Protein product: CASSAYRVHGYTF.

This chain joins TRBV2 and TRBJ1-2; no reliable D call. The V gene lost 7 bases and the J gene lost 4 bases, with 16 bases spanning the gap. CDR3 length: 14 residues. The V gene's germline CDR1 is SNHLY and CDR2 FYNNEI. The CDR3 sequence is CASTRGLQIYGYTF. CDR3 nucleotide sequence: TGTGCCAGCACTCGAGGATTACAAATCTATGGCTACACCTTC.

This clone was picked up one time. This sequence joins TRBV4-3 and TRBJ2-1; D is perhaps TRBD2 (6 bases). The CDR3 totals 15 residues. The V gene lost 1 base and the J gene lost 0 bases, with 7 bases spanning the gap. The germline CDR1 and CDR2 sequences are LGHNA and YSLEER. This chain's CDR3 is CASSQAGGSYNEQFF. The CDR3 bases are TGCGCCAGCAGCCAAGCCGGGGGCTCCTACAATGAGCAGTTCTTC.

This clone was seen just once. The chain recombines TRBV11-2 with TRBJ2-3, with D possibly being TRBD2 (6 bases). Looked up from germline, CDR1 is SGHAT and CDR2 is FQNNGV. V was pared by 4 bases and J by 1 base, with 15 bases between. The CDR3 contains 16 residues. The CDR3 DNA is TGTGCCAGCAGCTCGGGGGTTGAGGCTCGCACAGATACGCAGTATTTT. Translation gives CASSSGVEARTDTQYF.

J is TRBJ1-1 and V is TRBV6-5; 9 bases agree with TRBD1. The CDR3 runs 15 residues. The V gene's germline CDR1 is MNHEY and CDR2 SVGAGI. Losses at the gene ends were 10 bases for V and 6 bases for J; bases not matched to a gene: 15. The CDR3 here is CATDRGISVFAEAFF. CDR3 coding DNA: TGTGCCACCGACAGGGGGATTTCGGTATTCGCTGAAGCTTTCTTT.

This chain links TRBV6-5 with TRBJ2-2, with no clear D. The CDR3 totals 14 residues. Trimming left V 4 bases short and J 1 base short, with 7 bases between. Germline values: CDR1 MNHEY, CDR2 SVGAGI. The CDR3 loop reads CASSFARNTGELFF. DNA of the CDR3: TGTGCCAGCAGTTTTGCCAGGAACACCGGGGAGCTGTTTTTT.

V usage is TRBV27 and J usage is TRBJ1-4; D may be TRBD1 (5 bases). Germline CDR1 MNHEY, CDR2 SMNVEV (reference sequence). V was trimmed by 5 bases and J by 6 bases, leaving 19 bases between them. This CDR3 is 16 amino acids long. Here the CDR3 reads CASSLSGWGRDEKLFF. The CDR3 bases are TGTGCCAGCAGTCTCTCAGGGTGGGGGAGGGATGAAAAACTGTTTTTT.

V gene TRBV19 combines with J gene TRBJ2-7; tentatively, D is TRBD1 (5 bases). CDR3 length: 13 amino acids. Trimming took 1 base from V and 2 from J, leaving 6 bases between them. Germline lookup yields CDR1 LNHDA and CDR2 SQIVND (reference sequence). The CDR3: CASSIARAYEQYF. CDR3 in DNA: TGTGCCAGTAGTATAGCCAGGGCCTACGAGCAGTACTTC.